Following are 15 T cell receptor beta chains from one sample sequenced in a study of control samples from healthy donors and cancer patients. TCRdb keeps only in-frame clones here, not all; method: immunoSEQ multiplex PCR. The repertoire holds about 53,000 clones, with roughly 87% as singletons. Sequencing was done on a sample of PBMCs. Receptor source: a man aged 60-69 years with head and neck cancer.

The V call is TRBV29-1, the J call TRBJ2-3; a weak D match, TRBD1 (5 bases). Germline-derived CDR1 and CDR2 are SQVTM and ANQGSEA. Deletions cut 3 bases from V and 2 bases from J, with 12 bases between. The CDR3 runs to 14 residues. The CDR3 DNA reads TGCAGCGTTGAGAGCGCAGGGTCCACAGATACGCAGTATTTT. Encoded protein: CSVESAGSTDTQYF.

The rearrangement joins TRBV4-1 to TRBJ1-3; weak D call: TRBD1 (5 bases). This CDR3 has 16 amino acids. With 3 bases removed from V and 2 bases from J, the gap between germline ends came to 14 bases. Germline V gene data show CDR1 as MGHRA and CDR2 as YSYEKL. CDR3 sequence reads: CASSQVSREAGNTIYF. The CDR3 region has the DNA TGCGCCAGCAGCCAGGTATCCAGGGAGGCTGGAAACACCATATATTTT.

This clone has just one count. V is TRBV19 and J is TRBJ2-3, with 9 bases identical to TRBD2. CDR1 is LNHDA, CDR2 SQIVND, per germline (reference sequence). The CDR3 consists of 15 residues. With V trimmed by 6 bases and J by 2 bases, 6 bases remained unmatched. This CDR3 reads CASRGPGLATDTQYF. The CDR3 DNA reads TGTGCCAGTAGGGGGCCGGGACTAGCCACAGATACGCAGTATTTT.

The chain recombines TRBV30 with TRBJ1-2, with D perhaps TRBD1 (6 bases). The CDR3 is 13 residues long. Germline-derived CDR1 and CDR2 are GTSNPN and SVGIG (reference sequence). V lost 3 bases, J lost 8 bases, and 16 bases lay in between. The CDR3 nucleotides read TGTGCCTGGAGGAAGGGGGGTGGGGGCGGCTACACCTTC. Its protein product is CAWRKGGGGGYTF.

The chain employs TRBV5-4 and TRBJ2-7; no firm D call. The V gene lost 2 bases and the J gene lost 6 bases, with 12 bases spanning the gap. Per the germline V gene, CDR1 is SGHNT and CDR2 is YYREEE (reference sequence). CDR3 length: 13 amino acids. This chain's CDR3 is CASSFTYAPEQYF. CDR3 sequence (DNA): TGTGCCAGCAGCTTTACGTATGCTCCCGAGCAGTACTTC.

The genes are TRBV29-1 and TRBJ1-6; 7 bases are a match to TRBD1. The CDR3 is 13 residues long. V lost 4 bases and J lost 7; bases outside the gene matches: 4. Germline CDR1 reads SQVTM; CDR2 reads ANQGSEA. CDR3 in DNA: TGCAGCGTTGGAGAAGGGGGCAATTCACCCCTCCACTTT. As protein: CSVGEGGNSPLHF.

This clone was detected a few times. Germline is not matched at one junction end, which may reflect a read error. The chain combines TRBV27 with TRBJ1-6; TRBD1 agrees at 8 bases. The CDR3 consists of 23 residues. CDR1 and CDR2 from the germline V gene are MNHEY and SMNVEV (reference sequence). The CDR3 DNA follows: TGTGCCAGCAGGACCCCAGGGGGCGTTTTCCCCGGGGCGTTTTCCCTTAGAAATTCACCCCCCCACTTT. Protein product: CASRTPGGVFPGAFSLRNSPPHF.

The chain links TRBV29-1 to TRBJ2-5; 8 bases are a match to TRBD1. This CDR3 is 15 amino acids long. Germline trimming cut 7 bases from V and 2 bases from J; bases unmatched to any gene: 12. Germline CDR1 reads SQVTM; CDR2 reads ANQGSEA. This chain's CDR3 is CSAEPLQGVQETQYF. For the CDR3, the DNA is TGCAGCGCAGAACCTTTACAGGGGGTTCAAGAGACCCAGTACTTC.

Here the CDR3 reads CASSPRDSLYEQYF. In nucleotides, the CDR3 is TGCGCCAGCAGCCCTCGGGACAGCCTCTACGAGCAGTACTTC. The rearrangement links TRBV5-1 to TRBJ2-7; the match to TRBD1 covers 7 bases. J was trimmed by 3 bases and V by 4 bases; bases with no gene match: 7. CDR1 and CDR2 from the germline V gene are SGHRS and YFSETQ. The CDR3 is 14 amino acids.

The rearrangement uses TRBV15 and TRBJ2-5, with TRBD2 matching 11 bases. J gave up 4 bases and V 4 bases, and 8 bases lay outside the gene matches. The CDR3 loop spans 16 amino acids. CDR1 is LNHNV and CDR2 is YYDKDF in the germline V gene (reference sequence). Here the CDR3 reads CATSTSSGRNGETQYF. The CDR3 nucleotides are TGTGCCACCAGCACCTCTAGCGGGAGGAACGGAGAGACCCAGTACTTC.

This rearrangement joins TRBV6-2 or TRBV6-3 to TRBJ1-1, with D possibly being TRBD1 (6 bases). The CDR3 loop spans 13 amino acids. V lost 5 bases, J lost 1 base, and 8 bases lay in between. Germline V gives CDR1 MNHEY, CDR2 SVGEGT. CDR3 bases: TGTGCCAGCAGTCGCAGGGGGAACACTGAAGCTTTCTTT. Protein sequence: CASSRRGNTEAFF.

This rearrangement joins TRBV4-1 to TRBJ2-3; D remains unclear. The CDR3 length is 17 residues. V was shortened by 2 bases and J by 0 bases, with 15 bases between the two germline ends. In germline, CDR1 is MGHRA, CDR2 YSYEKL. The DNA for the CDR3 is TGCGCCAGCAGCCAACCTCGGAAGATCACTAGCACAGATACGCAGTATTTT. Residues: CASSQPRKITSTDTQYF.

This chain connects TRBV7-8 to TRBJ2-2; maybe TRBD1 (5 bases). The CDR3 sequence is 15 residues long. In germline, CDR1 is SGHVS, CDR2 FQNEAQ. V dropped 5 bases and J dropped 2 bases, with 12 bases sitting between them. The CDR3 DNA reads as TGTGCCAGCAGCCCCGGCAGGGATAACACCGGGGAGCTGTTTTTT. This encodes CASSPGRDNTGELFF.

The gene calls are TRBV5-6 and TRBJ2-2, with D tentatively TRBD2 (5 bases). The V end lost 4 bases, the J end lost 4 bases, and 11 bases lay between the germline ends. CDR1 and CDR2 (germline): SGHDT, YYEEEE. This CDR3 contains 14 residues. The CDR3 loop is CASSLGLPTGELFF. The CDR3, as DNA: TGTGCCAGCAGCCTAGGACTCCCCACCGGGGAGCTGTTTTTT.

The chain couples TRBV6-5 to TRBJ1-1; the D gene is possibly TRBD1 (6 bases). The ends were cut back, 2 bases at V and 2 bases at J, with 15 bases in the middle. Germline CDR1 MNHEY, CDR2 SVGAGI. The CDR3 contains 16 residues. CDR3 sequence (DNA): TGTGCCAGCAGTTACCACATACAGGGAGGTAACACTGAAGCTTTCTTT. Translation gives CASSYHIQGGNTEAFF.